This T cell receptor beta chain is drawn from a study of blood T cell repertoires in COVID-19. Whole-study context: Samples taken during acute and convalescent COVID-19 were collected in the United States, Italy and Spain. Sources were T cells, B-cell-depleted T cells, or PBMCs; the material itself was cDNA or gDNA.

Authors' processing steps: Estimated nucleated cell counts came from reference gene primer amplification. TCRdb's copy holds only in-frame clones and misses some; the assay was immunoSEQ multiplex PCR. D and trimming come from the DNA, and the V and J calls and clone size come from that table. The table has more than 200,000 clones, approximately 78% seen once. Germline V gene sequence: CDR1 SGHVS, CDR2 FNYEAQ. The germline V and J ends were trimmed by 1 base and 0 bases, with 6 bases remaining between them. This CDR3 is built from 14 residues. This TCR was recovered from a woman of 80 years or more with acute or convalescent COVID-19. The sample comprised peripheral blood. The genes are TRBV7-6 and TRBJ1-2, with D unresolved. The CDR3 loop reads CASSLGAANYGYTF. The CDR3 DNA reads TGTGCCAGCAGCTTAGGGGCCGCTAACTATGGCTACACCTTC. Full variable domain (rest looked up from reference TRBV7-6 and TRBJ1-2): GAGVSQSPRYKVTKRGQDVALRCDPISGHVSLYWYRQALGQGPEFLTYFNYEAQQDKSGLPNDRFSAERPEGSISTLTIQRTEQRDSAMYRCASSLGAANYGYTFGSGTRLTVV.